The 5 T cell receptor beta chains below come from one sample, sequenced in a study of blood T cell repertoires in COVID-19. TCRdb's table, derived via immunoSEQ multiplex PCR, lists solely in-frame clones and lacks some. The table records about 350,000 clones, roughly nine tenths of them present only once. Sequenced input: peripheral blood. The receptors come from a woman in her fifties or sixties with COVID-19, enrolled during active disease.

V and J are TRBV18 and TRBJ1-2, with 8 nucleotides matching TRBD1. This CDR3 is 16 amino acids long. V was pared by 4 bases and J by 3 bases, with 10 bases of the junction left unmatched. In germline, CDR1 is KGHSH, CDR2 LQKENI. CDR3 nucleotide sequence: TGTGCCAGCTCACTGACCGGACAGGGTGGAGACTATGGCTACACCTTC. This translates into CASSLTGQGGDYGYTF.

The gene calls are TRBV24-1 and TRBJ1-4; weak D call: TRBD1 (5 bases). Germline V lookup: CDR1 KGHDR, CDR2 SFDVKD. Trimming removed 8 bases from V and 2 bases from J, with 14 bases in between. The CDR3 spans 15 residues. CDR3 coding DNA: TGTGCCACCAAGGGGATTCGTAGGACTAATGAAAAACTGTTTTTT. Amino acid sequence: CATKGIRRTNEKLFF.

The rearrangement joins TRBV30 to TRBJ1-3; no clear D. The V end lost 0 bases, the J end lost 2 bases, and 11 bases lay between the germline ends. The germline V gene encodes CDR1 GTSNPN and CDR2 SVGIG (reference sequence). The CDR3 runs 15 residues. CDR3 loop: CAWSVLSRTGNTIYF. CDR3 DNA sequence: TGTGCCTGGAGTGTATTGTCGAGGACTGGAAACACCATATATTTT.

The chain has TRBV11-2 and TRBJ1-1, with a possible D match to TRBD1 (5 bases). The germline V gene encodes CDR1 SGHAT and CDR2 FQNNGV. This CDR3 spans 13 amino acids. V was trimmed by 5 bases and J by 4 bases, leaving 11 bases between them. The CDR3 region is CASSRGGFTEAFF. In nucleotides, the CDR3 is TGTGCCAGCAGCCGCGGGGGATTCACTGAAGCTTTCTTT.

This clone has only a few counts. The chain employs TRBV5-1 and TRBJ1-2; D call uncertain. The CDR3 is made up of 15 amino acids. V lost 0 bases, J lost 5 bases, and 14 bases lay in between. Germline CDR1 reads SGHRS; CDR2 reads YFSETQ. Here the CDR3 DNA reads TGCGCCAGCAGCTTGGGGGCAGCATCTCCTTATGGCTACACCTTC. This gives the protein CASSLGAASPYGYTF.